This TCR beta chain was recorded in a study of post-analysis software for immune sequencing data. As regards this clonotype: The target antigen is unknown.

Study results and caveats: Among about 5 TRBV segments more frequent in patients than controls were TRBV5-6, TRBV5-1 and TRBV20-1.

CDR3 length: 16 amino acids. After removal of 6 bases from V and 2 bases from J, the junction contained 3 bases not matched to a gene. Every TCR beta cDNA library bore unique molecular identifiers. Once roughly 0.9 to 11 million T cells were used, roughly 0.5 million cDNA molecules resulted. From the PCR reads, TCRdb called clonotypes with MiXCR, one entry per CDR3 protein. The sample contains 400,000 to 500,000 distinct CDR3 sequences, less than 40% of which appear only once. This rearrangement joins TRBV12-3 or TRBV12-4 to TRBJ2-1, with TRBD2 matching 14 bases. The sequenced sample consisted of blood. The clonotype originates from a girl aged 2-10 years with multiple sclerosis. CDR3 in amino acids: CASSSTSGGAYNEQFF. The CDR3 DNA sequence: TGTGCCAGCAGCTCGACTAGCGGGGGGGCCTACAATGAGCAGTTCTTC.